The 27 T cell receptor beta chains below were found in one sample sequenced in a study of human T cells and chemical hapten exposure (dated by TCRdb to the early 2020s). Total RNA was extracted from unfractionated whole blood that had been collected in Tempus Blood RNA tubes. Library preparation employed 5' RACE. Sequencing took place on an Illumina MiSeq. TCRdb reworked the public reads: Q25 trimming with fastp, MiXCR clone assembly, productive beta chains retained. CDR3 protein duplicates are merged, each entry listing the most common genes and DNA. This sample is represented by approximately 81,000 distinct CDR3 sequences; 7.7% of them were singletons. Around 2.3% of the sample goes to the ten largest clones. Receptor source: a male donor in good health.

The V gene is TRBV29-1, the J gene TRBJ2-5; 11 bases agree with TRBD1. Looked up from germline, CDR1 is SQVTM and CDR2 is ANQGSEA. The CDR3 has 13 amino acids. V lost 6 bases and J lost 7; bases outside the gene matches: 7. This CDR3 is CSVPDRGRGTQYF. CDR3 in DNA: TGCAGCGTACCGGACAGGGGGCGGGGGACCCAGTACTTC. Complete variable domain (other parts from reference TRBV29-1 and TRBJ2-5): SAVISQKPSRDICQRGTSLTIQCQVDSQVTMMFWYRQQPGQSLTLIATANQGSEATYESGFVIDKFPISRPNLTFSTLTVSNMSPEDSSIYLCSVPDRGRGTQYFGPGTRLLVL.

The V gene is TRBV10-2, the J gene TRBJ1-1; TRBD1 matches 7 bases. This CDR3 region has 15 residues. Germline V lookup: CDR1 WSHSY, CDR2 SAAADI. V gave up 0 bases and J gave up 0 bases; unmatched junction bases: 1. CDR3 in DNA: TGCGCCAGCAGTGAGTCGACAGGGCTGAACACTGAAGCTTTCTTT. Protein: CASSESTGLNTEAFF.

This clonotype showed up many times. The chain combines TRBV6-1 with TRBJ2-1; TRBD1 agrees at 7 bases. V shed 10 bases, J shed 5 bases, and the junction held 5 bases outside the gene matches. Germline CDR1 is MNHNS and CDR2 is SASEGT. This CDR3 has 12 residues. DNA for the CDR3: TGTGCCATCCCGGGGACAGACAATGAGCAGTTCTTC. This encodes CAIPGTDNEQFF.

This clonotype was counted a few times. The chain links TRBV4-1 to TRBJ2-7; D is perhaps TRBD1 or TRBD2 (5 bases each). Germline V gene lookup returns CDR1 MGHRA and CDR2 YSYEKL. The V and J ends lost 4 bases and 3 bases respectively, with 13 bases between them. The CDR3 contains 14 residues. The CDR3 sequence is CASSRNRDGYEQYF. The CDR3 DNA reads TGCGCCAGCAGCCGAAACCGGGACGGCTACGAGCAGTACTTC.

The rearrangement uses TRBV7-6 and TRBJ2-7; D possibly corresponds to TRBD2 (6 bases). Trimming left V 2 bases short and J 5 bases short, with 19 bases between. Per the germline V gene, CDR1 is SGHVS and CDR2 is FNYEAQ. The CDR3 covers 16 residues. The CDR3 nucleotides read TGTGCCAGCAGCTTACGCCCCTCGGGAGCGACACACGAGCAGTACTTC. It is translated as CASSLRPSGATHEQYF.

This clonotype turned up a few times. V is TRBV12-5 and J is TRBJ1-5; D remains unclear. The CDR3 is made up of 15 amino acids. The V end was cut by 3 bases, the J end by 6 bases, with 15 bases between. Germline CDR1 is LGHNT and CDR2 is FRNRAP. CDR3 amino acids: CASGFSARLTQPQHF. The CDR3 nucleotides are TGTGCTAGTGGTTTTAGTGCCAGATTGACTCAGCCCCAGCATTTT.

The CDR3 DNA reads TGCAGTGCCGGGGGGGCGGGAGTCGCATACAATGAGCAGTTCTTC. Translation: CSAGGAGVAYNEQFF. J is TRBJ2-1 and V is TRBV20-1; 8 nucleotides line up with TRBD2. The CDR3 contains 15 residues. V shed 6 bases, J shed 4 bases, and the junction held 11 bases outside the gene matches. Looked up from germline, CDR1 is DFQATT and CDR2 is SNEGSKA (reference sequence).

This clonotype appeared a few times. V is TRBV4-2 and J is TRBJ1-6; no reliable D call. Trimming left V 2 bases short and J 9 bases short, with 14 bases between. Germline loops: CDR1 LGHNA, CDR2 YNFKEQ. The CDR3 extends over 15 amino acids. CDR3 DNA: TGTGCCAGCAGCCAACCACCGACGGGAGGTTCACCCCTCCACTTT. Encoded protein: CASSQPPTGGSPLHF.

This clonotype was seen a few times. The chain employs TRBV2 and TRBJ2-7; D is unresolved. V dropped 4 bases and J dropped 4 bases, with 17 bases sitting between them. The CDR3 consists of 15 residues. CDR1 and CDR2 from the germline V gene are SNHLY and FYNNEI. The CDR3 coding sequence is TGTGCCAGCAGTGGATGGACGGAGTACATGTACGAGCAGTACTTC. It codes for CASSGWTEYMYEQYF.

In this sample, this clonotype turned up many times. The rearrangement joins TRBV6-4 to TRBJ2-1, with D maybe TRBD1 (6 bases). The CDR3 is made up of 13 amino acids. The germline gives CDR1 MRHNA, CDR2 SNTAGT. V was trimmed by 2 bases and J by 5 bases, leaving 7 bases between them. The CDR3 loop is CASSDRDNNEQFF. The CDR3 DNA reads as TGTGCCAGCAGTGACCGGGACAACAATGAGCAGTTCTTC.

This clonotype was counted only a few times. This rearrangement joins TRBV25-1 to TRBJ2-1; D might be TRBD2 (5 bases). V was pared by 4 bases and J by 9 bases, with 16 bases between. Germline assignment: CDR1 MGHDK and CDR2 SYGVNS. The CDR3 loop spans 14 amino acids. The DNA for the CDR3 is TGTGCCAGCAGTGGCTCCTTTAGCGCGAGTGAGCAGTTCTTC. Translation gives CASSGSFSASEQFF.

This clonotype was seen only a few times. CDR3 residues: CASSERTSGKTDTQYF. Here the CDR3 DNA reads TGTGCCAGCAGTGAAAGGACTAGCGGGAAAACAGATACGCAGTATTTT. This chain uses TRBV12-3 or TRBV12-4 with TRBJ2-3; 12 bases align to TRBD2. J gave up 3 bases and V 5 bases, and 6 bases lay outside the gene matches. This CDR3 comprises 16 residues.

In DNA, the CDR3 is TGCAGTGCTAGTGGATACAGGGGAGGCCCGAATAATTCACCCCTCCACTTT. This translates into CSASGYRGGPNNSPLHF. This sequence joins TRBV20-1 and TRBJ1-6, with 7 bases fitting TRBD1. Unmatched junction bases numbered 13, after V lost 3 bases and J lost 5 bases. This CDR3 has 17 amino acids. CDR1 is DFQATT and CDR2 is SNEGSKA in the germline V gene (reference sequence).

There are many counts of this clonotype. This sequence joins TRBV6-1 and TRBJ2-7, with 10 positions matching TRBD2. Germline trimming cut 2 bases from V and 3 bases from J; bases unmatched to any gene: 10. Germline V gene data show CDR1 as MNHNS and CDR2 as SASEGT. CDR3 length: 17 amino acids. The CDR3 DNA reads as TGTGCCAGCAGTGAACCGGCTAGCGGGGGTTCGAGCTACGAGCAGTACTTC. It yields the protein CASSEPASGGSSYEQYF.

This clonotype was seen a handful of times. This rearrangement joins TRBV6-1 to TRBJ2-3; 8 positions match TRBD2. Germline CDR1 MNHNS, CDR2 SASEGT. The CDR3 sequence is 17 residues long. V lost 5 bases to trimming and J lost 0 bases; unmatched junction nucleotides: 10. The CDR3 is CASSLETSVISTDTQYF. CDR3 DNA sequence: TGTGCCAGCAGTTTAGAGACTAGCGTAATTAGCACAGATACGCAGTATTTT.

The sample holds a few counts of this clonotype. V and J are TRBV6-1 and TRBJ2-1; 12 nucleotides line up with TRBD2. V lost 4 bases and J lost 5; bases outside the gene matches: 3. CDR3 length: 15 amino acids. CDR1 is MNHNS, CDR2 SASEGT, per germline. The CDR3 loop is CASSGASGRDNEQFF. DNA for the CDR3: TGTGCCAGCAGTGGGGCTAGCGGGAGGGACAATGAGCAGTTCTTC.

CDR3 loop: CASSLAGHYEQYF. CDR3 nucleotides: TGCGCCAGCAGCTTGGCCGGTCATTACGAGCAGTACTTC. The chain carries TRBV5-1 and TRBJ2-7; no clear D gene. Germline V gives CDR1 SGHRS, CDR2 YFSETQ. V shed 0 bases and J shed 4 bases, with 8 bases lying between them. The CDR3 runs 13 residues.

Here the CDR3 DNA reads TGTGCCAGCAGCCGACAGGGTGTGGGGGCCACAGATACGCAGTATTTT. It is translated as CASSRQGVGATDTQYF. V gene TRBV7-9 combines with J gene TRBJ2-3; 7 bases fit TRBD1. Unmatched junction bases numbered 10, after V lost 5 bases and J lost 2 bases. CDR1 and CDR2 from the germline V gene are SEHNR and FQNEAQ (reference sequence). The CDR3 has 16 amino acids.

This clonotype was found many times. The rearrangement joins TRBV28 to TRBJ1-5, with unresolved D. Per the germline V gene, CDR1 is MDHEN and CDR2 is SYDVKM. The V and J ends lost 9 bases and 3 bases respectively, with 12 bases between them. The CDR3 has 13 amino acids. CDR3 in amino acids: CASRIVPNQPQHF. The CDR3 bases are TGTGCCAGTCGTATAGTTCCCAATCAGCCCCAGCATTTT.

V is TRBV4-3 and J is TRBJ1-6, with 8 bases identical to TRBD1. The CDR3 covers 14 residues. V trimming: 4 bases; J trimming: 8 bases; junction bases outside the gene matches: 4. Germline V gene data show CDR1 as LGHNA and CDR2 as YSLEER. CDR3 residues: CASSRGQVDSPLHF. In DNA form, the CDR3 reads TGCGCCAGCAGCCGGGGACAGGTGGATTCACCCCTCCACTTT.

The V call is TRBV6-6, the J call TRBJ1-5; TRBD1 matches 8 bases. V lost 4 bases and J lost 6; bases outside the gene matches: 5. The CDR3 is made up of 14 amino acids. Germline CDR1 is MNHNY and CDR2 is SVGAGI (reference sequence). This chain's CDR3 is CASSSWTGLQPQHF. The CDR3 DNA reads as TGTGCCAGCAGTTCTTGGACAGGGCTTCAGCCCCAGCATTTT.

This clonotype was picked up many times. The CDR3 region has the DNA TGTGCCAGCAGCTCCCGTTCCGGGACAGGGACCTCGAACACTGAAGCTTTCTTT. Protein: CASSSRSGTGTSNTEAFF. The chain is built from TRBV7-3 and TRBJ1-1, with 9 bases identical to TRBD1. CDR1 and CDR2 (germline): SGHTA, FQGTGA. CDR3 size: 18 residues. The junction had 13 bases not matched to a gene; V was cut back by 4 bases and J by 1 base.

This clonotype has only a few counts. The gene calls are TRBV12-3 or TRBV12-4 and TRBJ1-2; TRBD1 is a possible D gene (6 bases). The CDR3 length is 14 residues. The V end lost 6 bases, the J end lost 5 bases, and 16 bases lay between the germline ends. CDR3 bases: TGTGCCAGCAGGGGGGCAGGGGAAGGTTATGGCTACACCTTC. Encoded protein: CASRGAGEGYGYTF.

This clonotype has more than one count but fewer than ten. The rearrangement links TRBV5-1 to TRBJ1-2, with D maybe TRBD1 (5 bases). This CDR3 spans 12 amino acids. V was clipped by 5 bases and J by 12 bases, with 17 bases between them. CDR1 is SGHRS, CDR2 YFSETQ, per germline. The CDR3 loop reads CASRQDIERDTF. CDR3 nucleotide sequence: TGCGCCAGCAGGCAGGACATTGAGCGCGACACCTTC. The whole variable domain, filled in from reference TRBV5-1 and TRBJ1-2, reads KAGVTQTPRYLIKTRGQQVTLSCSPISGHRSVSWYQQTPGQGLQFLFEYFSETQRNKGNFPGRFSGRQFSNSRSEMNVSTLELGDSALYLCASRQDIERDTFGSGTRLTVV.

The rearrangement uses TRBV4-2 and TRBJ2-7, with TRBD2 identical over 9 bases. The V gene's germline CDR1 is LGHNA and CDR2 YNFKEQ. The CDR3 sequence is 17 residues long. J gave up 0 bases and V 1 base, and 7 bases lay outside the gene matches. The CDR3 here is CASSQVASGAISYEQYF. The DNA for the CDR3 is TGTGCCAGCAGCCAAGTGGCTAGCGGGGCGATCTCCTACGAGCAGTACTTC.

V usage is TRBV29-1 and J usage is TRBJ2-1; D uncertain. This CDR3 spans 12 amino acids. The V and J ends lost 2 bases and 5 bases respectively, with 7 bases between them. Germline V gene lookup returns CDR1 SQVTM and CDR2 ANQGSEA. CDR3 nucleotides: TGCAGCGTTGAACGGCAGGACAATGAGCAGTTCTTC. It encodes CSVERQDNEQFF.

This clonotype occurred many times. The chain employs TRBV12-5 and TRBJ2-1; 8 bases are shared with TRBD2. V lost 4 bases, J lost 4 bases, and 9 bases stayed unmatched. The CDR3 contains 16 residues. The germline CDR1 and CDR2 sequences are LGHNT and FRNRAP. CDR3 amino acids: CASGSQIAGSYNEQFF. The CDR3 region has the DNA TGTGCTAGTGGTTCCCAAATAGCGGGATCGTACAATGAGCAGTTCTTC.